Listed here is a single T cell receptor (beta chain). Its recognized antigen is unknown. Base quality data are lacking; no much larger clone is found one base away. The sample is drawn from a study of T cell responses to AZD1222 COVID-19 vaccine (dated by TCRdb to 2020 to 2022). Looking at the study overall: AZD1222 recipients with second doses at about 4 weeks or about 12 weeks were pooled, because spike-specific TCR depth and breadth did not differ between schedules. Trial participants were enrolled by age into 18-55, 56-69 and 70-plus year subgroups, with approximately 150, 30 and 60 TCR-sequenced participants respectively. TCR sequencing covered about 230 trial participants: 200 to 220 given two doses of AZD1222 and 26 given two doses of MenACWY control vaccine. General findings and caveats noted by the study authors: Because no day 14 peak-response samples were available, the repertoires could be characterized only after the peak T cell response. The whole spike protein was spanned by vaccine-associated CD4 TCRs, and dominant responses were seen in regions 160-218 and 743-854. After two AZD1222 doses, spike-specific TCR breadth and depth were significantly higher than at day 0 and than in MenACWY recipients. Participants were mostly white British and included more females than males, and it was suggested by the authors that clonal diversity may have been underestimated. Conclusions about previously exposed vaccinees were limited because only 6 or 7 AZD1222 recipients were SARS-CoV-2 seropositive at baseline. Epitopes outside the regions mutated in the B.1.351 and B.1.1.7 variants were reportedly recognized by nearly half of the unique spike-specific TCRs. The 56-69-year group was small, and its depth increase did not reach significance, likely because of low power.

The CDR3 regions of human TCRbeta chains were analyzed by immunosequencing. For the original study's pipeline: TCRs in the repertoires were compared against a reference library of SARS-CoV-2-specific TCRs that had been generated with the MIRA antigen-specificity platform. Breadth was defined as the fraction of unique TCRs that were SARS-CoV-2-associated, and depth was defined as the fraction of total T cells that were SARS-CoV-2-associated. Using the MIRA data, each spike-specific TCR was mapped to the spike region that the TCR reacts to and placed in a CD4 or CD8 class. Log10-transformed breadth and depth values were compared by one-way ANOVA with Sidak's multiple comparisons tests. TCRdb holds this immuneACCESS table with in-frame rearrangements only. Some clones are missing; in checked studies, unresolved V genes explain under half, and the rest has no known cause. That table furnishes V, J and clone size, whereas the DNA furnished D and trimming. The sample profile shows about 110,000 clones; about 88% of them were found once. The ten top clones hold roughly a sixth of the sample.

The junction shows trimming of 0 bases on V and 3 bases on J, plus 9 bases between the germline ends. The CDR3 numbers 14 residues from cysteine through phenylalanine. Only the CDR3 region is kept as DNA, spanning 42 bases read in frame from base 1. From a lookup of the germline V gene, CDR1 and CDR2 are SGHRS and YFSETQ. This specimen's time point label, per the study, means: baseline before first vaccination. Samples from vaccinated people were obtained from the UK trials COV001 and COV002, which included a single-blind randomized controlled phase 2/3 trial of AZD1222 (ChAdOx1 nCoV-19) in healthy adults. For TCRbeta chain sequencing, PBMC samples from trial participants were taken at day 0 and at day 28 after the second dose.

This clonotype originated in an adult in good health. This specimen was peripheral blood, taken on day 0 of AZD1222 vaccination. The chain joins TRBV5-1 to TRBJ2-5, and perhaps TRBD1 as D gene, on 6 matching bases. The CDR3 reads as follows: CASSLGQAEETQYF. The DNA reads TGCGCCAGCAGCTTGGGACAGGCGGAAGAGACCCAGTACTTC.